These 25 T cell receptor beta chains share one sample of origin, sequenced in a study of post-analysis software for immune sequencing data. Their recognized antigens are unknown. Unique molecular identifiers featured in each of the TCR beta cDNA libraries. TCRdb reprocessed the PCR reads with MiXCR, giving one entry per CDR3 protein. The table includes roughly 650,000 distinct CDR3 sequences, around 64% detected once. Study-wide findings and caveats: Patients had higher frequencies than controls of about five TRBV segments, including TRBV5-6, TRBV5-1 and TRBV20-1.

Sequencing was done on a sample of blood. The receptors shown here come from a girl between 2 and 10 years old with multiple sclerosis.

This chain uses TRBV3-1 with TRBJ2-5; the D is unclear. Trimming removed 1 base at V and 5 bases at J, with 8 bases between. Germline V CDR1 and CDR2: LGHDT, YNNKEL (reference sequence). The CDR3 is made up of 13 amino acids. In DNA, the CDR3 is TGTGCCAGCAGCCAAGTTGACCGGGAGACCCAGTACTTC. Its protein is CASSQVDRETQYF.

CDR3 region: CASRSGVMGGGRDHEQFF. The CDR3 DNA is TGTGCCAGCAGGTCTGGAGTAATGGGTGGCGGGAGGGACCATGAGCAGTTCTTC. V and J are TRBV12-3 or TRBV12-4 and TRBJ2-1; 9 positions agree with TRBD2. J was trimmed by 8 bases and V by 6 bases; bases with no gene match: 20. The CDR3 loop spans 18 amino acids.

In its sample, this clonotype was seen a few times. This chain links TRBV20-1 with TRBJ2-5; tentatively, D is TRBD1 (7 bases). Looked up from germline, CDR1 is DFQATT and CDR2 is SNEGSKA (reference sequence). The length of the CDR3 is 14 residues. The V and J ends lost 6 bases and 0 bases respectively, with 14 bases between them. The CDR3 loop reads CSARDRDYQETQYF. As DNA, the CDR3 is TGCAGTGCCCGCGACAGGGACTACCAAGAGACCCAGTACTTC.

This sequence joins TRBV12-3 or TRBV12-4 and TRBJ2-7; D remains unclear. This CDR3 has 14 residues. V gave up 7 bases and J gave up 8 bases, with 21 bases separating them. The CDR3 region is CASTLRGQSQQQYF. The CDR3 nucleotides read TGTGCCAGCACCCTAAGAGGCCAATCCCAGCAGCAGTACTTC.

This clonotype was counted a single time. The V call is TRBV2, the J call TRBJ2-7; 7 nucleotides line up with TRBD2. This CDR3 spans 15 amino acids. The ends lost 1 base at V and 4 bases at J; junction bases unmatched: 7. Germline V CDR1 and CDR2: SNHLY, FYNNEI. The CDR3 protein is CASSEGEASGYEQYF. The CDR3 region has the DNA TGTGCCAGCAGTGAAGGGGAGGCTAGCGGTTACGAGCAGTACTTC. Using reference TRBV2 and TRBJ2-7 for the parts outside the CDR3, the full variable domain is EPEVTQTPSHQVTQMGQEVILRCVPISNHLYFYWYRQILGQKVEFLVSFYNNEISEKSEIFDDQFSVERPDGSNFTLKIRSTKLEDSAMYFCASSEGEASGYEQYFGPGTRLTVT.

The rearrangement joins TRBV5-1 to TRBJ2-4, with a weak D call TRBD2 (6 bases). The DNA matches TRBJ2-5 better at its end, which makes the J call doubtful. The CDR3 spans 15 residues. Germline V CDR1 and CDR2: SGHRS, YFSETQ. The CDR3 region is CASSPRLEIQETQYF. CDR3 bases: TGCGCCAGCAGCCCGAGACTAGAAATCCAAGAGACCCAGTACTTC.

Of note for this clonotype: This may stem from a read error, because a much larger clone lies one nucleotide away. The J gene is TRBJ2-1, the V gene TRBV6-5; no clear D. The V gene lost 4 bases and the J gene lost 7 bases, with 17 bases spanning the gap. This CDR3 is 15 amino acids long. Per germline, CDR1 MNHEY and CDR2 SVGAGI. In DNA, the CDR3 is TGTGCCAGCAGTTCCGGATGGGATTGGGCAAATGAGCAGTTCTTC. It specifies CASSSGWDWANEQFF.

This clonotype was recorded many times. A read error may produce the germline difference seen at one junction end. The chain carries TRBV5-1 and TRBJ1-5; D is possibly TRBD1 (6 bases). Germline CDR1 is SGHRS and CDR2 is YFSETQ. The CDR3 extends over 14 amino acids. The CDR3 DNA sequence: TGTGCCAGCAGCTTAGGACAGAGCAATCAGCCCCAGCATTTT. This translates into CASSLGQSNQPQHF.

The chain has TRBV28 and TRBJ1-2; tentatively, D is TRBD1 (5 bases). Germline-derived CDR1 and CDR2 are MDHEN and SYDVKM. The V gene lost 2 bases and the J gene lost 4 bases, with 14 bases spanning the gap. The CDR3 contains 15 residues. CDR3 sequence (DNA): TGTGCCAGCAGTTTAACCTCCCCGGGACTCTATGGCTACACCTTC. Protein product: CASSLTSPGLYGYTF.

This clonotype was picked up a small number of times. The rearrangement uses TRBV20-1 and TRBJ2-5; 8 bases map to TRBD2. Germline CDR1 and CDR2: DFQATT and SNEGSKA (reference sequence). The CDR3 is made up of 15 amino acids. Trimming cost V 2 bases and J 4 bases; bases outside gene matches: 9. The CDR3 loop is CSARTARGAGETQYF. The CDR3 nucleotides read TGCAGTGCTAGAACGGCGCGGGGGGCCGGAGAGACCCAGTACTTC.

The chain uses TRBV12-3 or TRBV12-4 and TRBJ2-1; D remains ambiguous. The CDR3 runs 12 residues. Trimming stripped 8 bases from V and 8 bases from J, with 13 bases between. Written as DNA, the CDR3 is TGTGCCAGCTGCTTGCCGTCCCATGAGCAGTTCTTC. Translated: CASCLPSHEQFF.

The chain joins TRBV12-3 or TRBV12-4 to TRBJ2-1; D tentatively fits TRBD1 or TRBD2 (6 bases each). There are 14 residues in the CDR3. Trimming cost V 7 bases and J 15 bases, with 25 bases left between them. CDR3 in amino acids: CASTQNGGPGVGFF. CDR3 nucleotide sequence: TGTGCCAGCACCCAAAACGGGGGCCCAGGGGTTGGGTTCTTC.

The chain combines TRBV5-5 with TRBJ2-3; possible D gene TRBD1, 6 bases. Germline lookup yields CDR1 SGHKS and CDR2 YYEKEE (reference sequence). The V gene lost 0 bases and the J gene lost 1 base, with 15 bases spanning the gap. There are 17 residues in the CDR3. Written as DNA, the CDR3 is TGTGCCAGCAGCTTGGGCCAGGGGTCACTCGGCACAGATACGCAGTATTTT. Its translation is CASSLGQGSLGTDTQYF.

The J gene is TRBJ2-1, the V gene TRBV7-2; D remains ambiguous. The CDR3 consists of 12 residues. Per the germline V gene, CDR1 is SGHTA and CDR2 is FQGNSA. V was cut by 4 bases and J by 9 bases, with 10 bases left in between. The CDR3 DNA reads TGTGCCAGCAGCTCCCCGCCCGGTGAGCAGTTCTTC. It codes for CASSSPPGEQFF.

This clonotype was found a few times. The chain recombines TRBV6-2 or TRBV6-3 with TRBJ2-1, with D uncertain. V was shortened by 8 bases and J by 6 bases, with 11 bases between the two germline ends. Germline V gene sequence: CDR1 MNHEY, CDR2 SVGEGT. This CDR3 contains 12 residues. The CDR3 sequence is CASYSTPNEQFF. As DNA, the CDR3 is TGTGCCAGCTATTCTACCCCCAATGAGCAGTTCTTC.

The gene calls are TRBV7-9 and TRBJ1-2; unclear D gene. Germline CDR1 reads SEHNR; CDR2 reads FQNEAQ (reference sequence). Between the trimmed V and J ends, which lost 2 bases and 8 bases, there was a span of 9 bases. The CDR3 is 12 amino acids. In DNA form, the CDR3 reads TGTGCCAGCAGCTTAAACAAAAGCGGCTACACCTTC. Its translation is CASSLNKSGYTF.

This chain links TRBV19 with TRBJ2-5; D uncertain. The CDR3 consists of 14 residues. Germline CDR1 LNHDA, CDR2 SQIVND (reference sequence). Trimming left V 5 bases short and J 5 bases short, with 15 bases between. Written as DNA, the CDR3 is TGTGCCAGTAGTCCCGGTGTTAGATGGGAGACCCAGTACTTC. Residues: CASSPGVRWETQYF.

This chain joins TRBV20-1 and TRBJ1-1; unclear D gene. The CDR3 is 13 amino acids. CDR1 DFQATT and CDR2 SNEGSKA come from the germline V gene (reference sequence). The germline V and J ends were trimmed by 1 base and 4 bases, with 10 bases remaining between them. The CDR3 region is CSARGLGSTEAFF. In DNA, the CDR3 is TGCAGTGCTAGAGGGTTGGGGTCCACTGAAGCTTTCTTT.

The J gene is TRBJ2-7, the V gene TRBV29-1; perhaps TRBD1 as D (6 bases). V gave up 0 bases and J gave up 0 bases, with 9 bases separating them. The CDR3 has 14 amino acids. Germline CDR1 SQVTM, CDR2 ANQGSEA. The CDR3 loop is CSVEDQGGSYEQYF. In DNA, the CDR3 is TGCAGCGTTGAAGATCAAGGGGGCTCCTACGAGCAGTACTTC.

A remark on this clonotype: Germline and junction disagree at one end, which may indicate a read error. The chain links TRBV9 to TRBJ2-3; no firm D call. This CDR3 region has 12 residues. Germline values: CDR1 SGDLS, CDR2 YYNGEE. CDR3 coding DNA: TGTGCCAGCAGCTTTCGCACAGATGCGCAGTATTTT. As protein: CASSFRTDAQYF.

This clonotype was counted only a few times. This sequence joins TRBV6-1 and TRBJ1-6; D is unresolved. V was pared by 1 base and J by 7 bases, with 11 bases between. The germline CDR1 and CDR2 sequences are MNHNS and SASEGT. The CDR3 runs to 15 residues. CDR3 sequence reads: CASSEGRAENSPLHF. In DNA form, the CDR3 reads TGTGCCAGCAGTGAAGGTCGGGCCGAGAATTCACCCCTCCACTTT.

The rearrangement links TRBV7-6 to TRBJ2-2; D not resolved. V lost 8 bases and J 1 base, leaving 14 bases between the germline ends. Germline V gene data show CDR1 as SGHVS and CDR2 as FNYEAQ. CDR3 length: 15 residues. The CDR3 spells CASALLSGNTGELFF. The CDR3 nucleotides are TGTGCCAGCGCTCTCCTATCAGGGAACACCGGGGAGCTGTTTTTT.

This clonotype was seen a single time. The J gene is TRBJ1-5, the V gene TRBV7-2; D is ambiguous. V lost 5 bases, J lost 8 bases, and 13 bases lay in between. Per germline, CDR1 SGHTA and CDR2 FQGNSA. The CDR3 runs 13 residues. The CDR3 DNA sequence: TGTGCCAGCAGCCCACCGGGCTTAAAGCCCCAGCATTTT. The encoded protein is CASSPPGLKPQHF.

The V call is TRBV5-1, the J call TRBJ2-1, with D uncertain. Between the trimmed V and J ends, which lost 2 bases and 8 bases, there was a span of 11 bases. Germline values: CDR1 SGHRS, CDR2 YFSETQ. The CDR3 extends over 13 amino acids. CDR3 in amino acids: CASSFRTTDEQFF. The CDR3 region has the DNA TGCGCCAGCAGCTTTCGGACGACGGATGAGCAGTTCTTC.

The chain links TRBV12-3 or TRBV12-4 to TRBJ2-1, with 7 bases matching TRBD2. The CDR3 is made up of 15 amino acids. With 3 bases clipped from V and 4 bases from J, the junction kept 6 bases outside the gene matches. DNA of the CDR3: TGTGCCAGCAGTTTGGGGAGGGTGGTGTACAATGAGCAGTTCTTC. This translates into CASSLGRVVYNEQFF.